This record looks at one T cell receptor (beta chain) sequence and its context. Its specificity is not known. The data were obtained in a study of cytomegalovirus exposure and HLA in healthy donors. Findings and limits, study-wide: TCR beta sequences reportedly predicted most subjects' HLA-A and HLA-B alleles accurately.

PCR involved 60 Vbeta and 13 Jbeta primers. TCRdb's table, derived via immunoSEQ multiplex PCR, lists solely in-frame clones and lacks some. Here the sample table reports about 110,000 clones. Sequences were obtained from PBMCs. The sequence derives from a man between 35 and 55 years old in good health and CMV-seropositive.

For the CDR3, the DNA is TGTGCCAGCAGCTCTAGTGCTAGCACAGATACGCAGTATTTT. Amino acid sequence: CASSSSASTDTQYF. The V gene is TRBV9, the J gene TRBJ2-3; no firm D call. Germline V gene data show CDR1 as SGDLS and CDR2 as YYNGEE. The V gene lost 4 bases and the J gene lost 0 bases, with 9 bases spanning the gap. The CDR3 has 14 residues.